This entry features one T cell receptor beta chain sequence. Antigen: not known. The sort gate was single viable CD3+CD4+CD8-CD45RO+ cells for memory CD4+ T cells. Positive selection with CD4 microbeads enriched total CD4+ T cells. Using immunoSEQ multiplex PCR, the repertoire was profiled, and TCRdb retains in-frame clones only, with some absent. The repertoire holds about 59,000 clones, with roughly 80% as singletons. These data originate in a study of memory CD4+ T cells and cytomegalovirus serostatus. Notes on the study in general: The CMV-associated TCR signature appears largely within the CD4+ memory repertoire.

The germline gives CDR1 MNHNS, CDR2 SASEGT. The CDR3 has 16 amino acids. V was clipped by 4 bases and J by 7 bases, with 17 bases between them. This chain uses TRBV6-1 with TRBJ1-6; D is undetermined. Sequencing was done on a sample of memory CD4+ T cells from blood. This TCR derives from an adult in good health and CMV-seronegative. Some clones in this sample may be carry-over from other donors' samples. CDR3 nucleotides: TGTGCCAGCAGTGCCGAGGGAGAATCTAGGAATTCACCCCTCCACTTT. Its translation: CASSAEGESRNSPLHF.